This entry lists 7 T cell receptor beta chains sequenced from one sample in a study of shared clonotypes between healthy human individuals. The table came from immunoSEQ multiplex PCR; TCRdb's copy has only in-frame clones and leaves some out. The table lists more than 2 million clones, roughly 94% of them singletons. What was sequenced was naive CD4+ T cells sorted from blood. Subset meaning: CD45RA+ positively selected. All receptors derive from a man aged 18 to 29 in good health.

Here the CDR3 DNA reads TGTGCCAGCAGTTCGCCGGCCGCCAAAAACATTCAGTACTTC. This sequence encodes CASSSPAAKNIQYF. The rearrangement links TRBV6-5 to TRBJ2-4; D is uncertain. There are 14 residues in the CDR3. V was pared by 4 bases and J by 1 base, with 8 bases between. Germline-derived CDR1 and CDR2 are MNHEY and SVGAGI.

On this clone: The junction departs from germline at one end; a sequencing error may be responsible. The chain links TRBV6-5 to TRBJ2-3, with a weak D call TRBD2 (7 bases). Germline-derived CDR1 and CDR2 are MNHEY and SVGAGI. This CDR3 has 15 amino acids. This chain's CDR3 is CAGSYGGPHTDTQYF. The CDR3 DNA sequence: TGTGCCGGCAGTTACGGGGGGCCCCACACAGATACGCAGTATTTT.

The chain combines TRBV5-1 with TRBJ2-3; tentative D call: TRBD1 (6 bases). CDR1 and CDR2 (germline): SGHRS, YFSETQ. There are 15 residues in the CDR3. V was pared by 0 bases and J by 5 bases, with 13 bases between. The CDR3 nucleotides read TGCGCCAGCAGCTTGGGGGACACTTTAGGAGATACGCAGTATTTT. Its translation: CASSLGDTLGDTQYF.

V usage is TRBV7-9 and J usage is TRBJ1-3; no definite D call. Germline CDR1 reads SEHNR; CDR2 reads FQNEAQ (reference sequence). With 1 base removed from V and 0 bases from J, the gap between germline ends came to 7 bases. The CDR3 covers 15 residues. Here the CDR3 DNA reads TGTGCCAGCAGCTTAGGGTCAGTCTCTGGAAACACCATATATTTT. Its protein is CASSLGSVSGNTIYF.

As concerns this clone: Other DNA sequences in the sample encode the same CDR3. The CDR3 DNA is TGTGCCAGCATGCTAGGAACTGAAGCTTTCTTT. Its translation is CASMLGTEAFF. This chain connects TRBV2 to TRBJ1-1; D call uncertain. The CDR3 totals 11 residues. V gave up 7 bases and J gave up 5 bases, with 8 bases separating them. The germline V gene has CDR1 SNHLY and CDR2 FYNNEI.

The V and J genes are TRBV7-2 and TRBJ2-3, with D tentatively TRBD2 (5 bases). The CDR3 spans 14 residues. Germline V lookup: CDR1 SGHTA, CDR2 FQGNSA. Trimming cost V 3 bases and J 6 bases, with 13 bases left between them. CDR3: CASSFGWRADTQYF. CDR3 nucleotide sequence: TGTGCCAGCAGCTTCGGCTGGCGGGCGGATACGCAGTATTTT.

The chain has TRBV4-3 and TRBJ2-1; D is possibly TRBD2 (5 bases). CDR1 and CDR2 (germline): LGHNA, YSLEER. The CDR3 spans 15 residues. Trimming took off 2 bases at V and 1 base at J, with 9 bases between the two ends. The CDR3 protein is CASSQNEGSYNEQFF. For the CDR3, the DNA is TGCGCCAGCAGCCAAAATGAGGGTTCCTACAATGAGCAGTTCTTC.